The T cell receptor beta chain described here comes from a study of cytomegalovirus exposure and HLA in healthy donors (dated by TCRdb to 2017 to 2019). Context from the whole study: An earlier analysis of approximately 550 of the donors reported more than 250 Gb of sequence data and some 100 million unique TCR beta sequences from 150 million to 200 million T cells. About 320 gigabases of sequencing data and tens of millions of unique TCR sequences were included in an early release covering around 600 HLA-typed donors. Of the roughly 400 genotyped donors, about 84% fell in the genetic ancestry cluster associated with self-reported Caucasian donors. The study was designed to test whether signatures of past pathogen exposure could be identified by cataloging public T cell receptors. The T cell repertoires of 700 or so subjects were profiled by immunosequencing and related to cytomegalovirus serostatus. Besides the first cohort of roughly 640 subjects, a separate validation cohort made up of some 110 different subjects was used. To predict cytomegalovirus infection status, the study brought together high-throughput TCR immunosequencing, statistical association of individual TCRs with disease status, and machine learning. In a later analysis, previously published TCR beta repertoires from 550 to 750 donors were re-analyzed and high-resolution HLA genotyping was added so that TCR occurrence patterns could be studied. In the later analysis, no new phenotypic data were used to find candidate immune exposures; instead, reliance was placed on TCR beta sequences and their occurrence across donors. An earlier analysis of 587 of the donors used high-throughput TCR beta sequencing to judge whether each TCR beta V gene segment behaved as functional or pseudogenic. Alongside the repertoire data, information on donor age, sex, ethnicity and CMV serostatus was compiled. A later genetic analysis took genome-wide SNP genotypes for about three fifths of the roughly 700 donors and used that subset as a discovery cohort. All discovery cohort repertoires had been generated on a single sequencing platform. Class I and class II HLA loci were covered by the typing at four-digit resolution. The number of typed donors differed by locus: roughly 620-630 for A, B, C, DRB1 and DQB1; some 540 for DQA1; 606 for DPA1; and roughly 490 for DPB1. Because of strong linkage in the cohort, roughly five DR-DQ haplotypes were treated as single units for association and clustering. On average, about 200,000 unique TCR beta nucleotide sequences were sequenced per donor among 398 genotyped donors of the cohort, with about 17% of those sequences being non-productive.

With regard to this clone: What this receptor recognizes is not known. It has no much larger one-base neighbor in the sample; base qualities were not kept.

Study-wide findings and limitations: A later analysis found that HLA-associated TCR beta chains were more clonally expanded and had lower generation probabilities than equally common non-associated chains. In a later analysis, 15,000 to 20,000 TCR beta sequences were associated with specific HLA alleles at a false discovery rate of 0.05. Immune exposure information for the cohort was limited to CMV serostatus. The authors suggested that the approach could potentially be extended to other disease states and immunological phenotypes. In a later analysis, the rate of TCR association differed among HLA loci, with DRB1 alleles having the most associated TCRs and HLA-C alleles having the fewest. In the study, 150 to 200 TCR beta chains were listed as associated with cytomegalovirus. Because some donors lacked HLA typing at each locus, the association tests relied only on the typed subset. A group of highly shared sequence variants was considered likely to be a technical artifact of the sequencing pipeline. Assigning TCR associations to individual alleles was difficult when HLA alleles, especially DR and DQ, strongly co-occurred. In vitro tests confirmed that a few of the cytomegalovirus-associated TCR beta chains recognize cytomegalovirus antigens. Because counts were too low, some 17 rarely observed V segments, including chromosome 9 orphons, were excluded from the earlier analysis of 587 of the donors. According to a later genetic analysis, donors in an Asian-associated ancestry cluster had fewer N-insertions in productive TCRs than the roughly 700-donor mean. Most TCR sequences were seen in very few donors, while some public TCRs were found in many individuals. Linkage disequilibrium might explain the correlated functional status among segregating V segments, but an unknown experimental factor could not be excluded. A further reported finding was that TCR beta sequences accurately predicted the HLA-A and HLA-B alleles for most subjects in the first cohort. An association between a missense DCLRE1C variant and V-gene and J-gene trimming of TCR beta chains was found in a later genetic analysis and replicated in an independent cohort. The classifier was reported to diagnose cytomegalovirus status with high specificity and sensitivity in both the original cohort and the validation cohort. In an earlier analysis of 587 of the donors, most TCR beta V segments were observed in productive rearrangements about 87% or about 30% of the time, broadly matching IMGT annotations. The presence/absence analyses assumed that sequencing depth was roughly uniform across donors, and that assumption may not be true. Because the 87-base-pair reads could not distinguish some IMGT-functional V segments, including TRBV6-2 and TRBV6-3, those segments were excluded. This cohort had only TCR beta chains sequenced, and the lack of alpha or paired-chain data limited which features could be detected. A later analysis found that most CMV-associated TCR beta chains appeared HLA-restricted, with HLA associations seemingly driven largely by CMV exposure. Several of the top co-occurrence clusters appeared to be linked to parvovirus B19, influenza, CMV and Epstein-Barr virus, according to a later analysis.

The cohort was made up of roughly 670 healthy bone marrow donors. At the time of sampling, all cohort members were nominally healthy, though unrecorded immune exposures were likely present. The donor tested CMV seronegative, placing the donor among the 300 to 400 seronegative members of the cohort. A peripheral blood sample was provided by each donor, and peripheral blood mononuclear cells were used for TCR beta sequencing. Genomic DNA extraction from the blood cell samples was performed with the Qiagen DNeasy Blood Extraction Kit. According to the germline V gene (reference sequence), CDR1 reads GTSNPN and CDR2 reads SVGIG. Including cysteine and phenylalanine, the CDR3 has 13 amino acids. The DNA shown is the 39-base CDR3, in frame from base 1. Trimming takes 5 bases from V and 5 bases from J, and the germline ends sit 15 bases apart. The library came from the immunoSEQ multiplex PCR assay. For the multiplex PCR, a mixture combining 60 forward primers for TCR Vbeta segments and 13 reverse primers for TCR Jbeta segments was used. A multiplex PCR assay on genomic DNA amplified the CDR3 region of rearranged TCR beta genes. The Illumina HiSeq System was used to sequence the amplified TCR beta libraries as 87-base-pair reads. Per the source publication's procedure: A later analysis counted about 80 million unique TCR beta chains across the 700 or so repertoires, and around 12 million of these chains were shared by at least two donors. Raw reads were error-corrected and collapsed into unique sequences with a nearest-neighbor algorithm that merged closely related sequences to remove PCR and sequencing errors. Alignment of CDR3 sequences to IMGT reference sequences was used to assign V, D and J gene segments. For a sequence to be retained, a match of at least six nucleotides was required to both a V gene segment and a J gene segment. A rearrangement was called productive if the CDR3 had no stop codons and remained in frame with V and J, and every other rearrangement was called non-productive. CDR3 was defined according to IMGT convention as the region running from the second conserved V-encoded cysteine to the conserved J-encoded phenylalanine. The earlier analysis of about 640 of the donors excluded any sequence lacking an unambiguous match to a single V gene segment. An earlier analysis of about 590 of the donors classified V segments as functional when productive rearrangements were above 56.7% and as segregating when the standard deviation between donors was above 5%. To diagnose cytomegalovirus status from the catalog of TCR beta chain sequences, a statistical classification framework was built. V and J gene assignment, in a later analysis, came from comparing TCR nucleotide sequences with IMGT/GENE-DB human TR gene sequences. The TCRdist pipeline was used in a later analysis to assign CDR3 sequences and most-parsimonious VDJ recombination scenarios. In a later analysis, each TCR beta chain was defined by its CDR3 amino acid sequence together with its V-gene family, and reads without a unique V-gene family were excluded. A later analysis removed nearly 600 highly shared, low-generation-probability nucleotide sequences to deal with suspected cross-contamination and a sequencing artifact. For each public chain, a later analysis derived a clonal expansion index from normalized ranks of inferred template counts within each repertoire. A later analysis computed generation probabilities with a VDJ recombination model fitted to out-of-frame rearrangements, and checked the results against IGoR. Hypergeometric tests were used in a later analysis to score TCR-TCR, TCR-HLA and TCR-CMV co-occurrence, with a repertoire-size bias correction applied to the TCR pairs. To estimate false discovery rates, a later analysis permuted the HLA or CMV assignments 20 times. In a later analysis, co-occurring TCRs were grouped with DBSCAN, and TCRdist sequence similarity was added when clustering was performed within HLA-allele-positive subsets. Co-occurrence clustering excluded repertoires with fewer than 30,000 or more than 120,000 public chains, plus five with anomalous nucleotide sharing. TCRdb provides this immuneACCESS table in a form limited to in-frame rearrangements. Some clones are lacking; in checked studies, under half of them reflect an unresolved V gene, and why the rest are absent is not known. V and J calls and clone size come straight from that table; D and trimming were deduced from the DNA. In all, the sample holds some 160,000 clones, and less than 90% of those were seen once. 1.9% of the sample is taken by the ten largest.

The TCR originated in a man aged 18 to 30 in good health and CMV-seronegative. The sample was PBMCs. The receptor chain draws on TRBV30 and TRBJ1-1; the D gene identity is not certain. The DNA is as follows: TGTGCCTGGCTAAGTAGCCGAGGGACTGAAGCTTTCTTT. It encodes CAWLSSRGTEAFF.